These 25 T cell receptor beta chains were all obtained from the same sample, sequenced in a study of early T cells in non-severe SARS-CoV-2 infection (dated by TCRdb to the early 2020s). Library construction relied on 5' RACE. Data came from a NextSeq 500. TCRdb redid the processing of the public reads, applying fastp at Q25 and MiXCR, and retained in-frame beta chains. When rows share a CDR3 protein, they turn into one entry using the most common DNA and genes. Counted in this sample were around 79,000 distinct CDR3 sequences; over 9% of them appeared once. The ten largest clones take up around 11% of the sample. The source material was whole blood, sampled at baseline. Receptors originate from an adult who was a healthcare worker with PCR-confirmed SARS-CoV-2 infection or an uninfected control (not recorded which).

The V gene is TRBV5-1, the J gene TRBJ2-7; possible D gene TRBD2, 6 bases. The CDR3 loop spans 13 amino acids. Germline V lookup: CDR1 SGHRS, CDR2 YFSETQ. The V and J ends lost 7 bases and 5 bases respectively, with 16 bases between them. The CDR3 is CASAGLMSDEQYF. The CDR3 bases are TGCGCCAGCGCCGGACTAATGTCGGACGAGCAGTACTTC.

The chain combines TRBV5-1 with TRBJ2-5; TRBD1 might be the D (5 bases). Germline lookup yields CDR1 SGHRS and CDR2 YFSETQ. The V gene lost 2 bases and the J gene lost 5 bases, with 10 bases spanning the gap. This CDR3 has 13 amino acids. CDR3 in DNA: TGCGCCAGCAGCTTCAGGGATCGCGAGACCCAGTACTTC. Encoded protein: CASSFRDRETQYF.

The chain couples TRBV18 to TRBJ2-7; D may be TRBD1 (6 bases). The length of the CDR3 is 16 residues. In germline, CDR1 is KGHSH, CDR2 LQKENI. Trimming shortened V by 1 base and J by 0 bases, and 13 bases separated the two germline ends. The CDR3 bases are TGTGCCAGCTCACCACAAGTGGGGGCAATCTCCTACGAGCAGTACTTC. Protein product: CASSPQVGAISYEQYF.

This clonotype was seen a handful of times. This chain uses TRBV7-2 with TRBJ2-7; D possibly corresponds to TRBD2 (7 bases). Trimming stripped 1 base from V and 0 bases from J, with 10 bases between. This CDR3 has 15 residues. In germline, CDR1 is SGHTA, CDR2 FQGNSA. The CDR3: CASSLGGGHSYEQYF. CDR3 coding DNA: TGTGCCAGCAGCTTAGGCGGGGGCCACTCCTACGAGCAGTACTTC.

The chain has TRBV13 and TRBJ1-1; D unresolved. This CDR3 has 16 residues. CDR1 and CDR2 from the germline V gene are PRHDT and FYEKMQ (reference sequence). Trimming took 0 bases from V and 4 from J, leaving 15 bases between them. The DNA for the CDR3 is TGTGCCAGCAGCTTAGGACGGCAGCCTTTGGGCACTGAAGCTTTCTTT. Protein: CASSLGRQPLGTEAFF.

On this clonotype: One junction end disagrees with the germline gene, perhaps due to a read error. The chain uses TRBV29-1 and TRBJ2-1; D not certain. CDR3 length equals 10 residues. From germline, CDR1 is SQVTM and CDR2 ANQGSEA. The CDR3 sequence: CSVGPDLVRF. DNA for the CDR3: TGCAGCGTTGGCCCGGATTTGGTACGCTTC.

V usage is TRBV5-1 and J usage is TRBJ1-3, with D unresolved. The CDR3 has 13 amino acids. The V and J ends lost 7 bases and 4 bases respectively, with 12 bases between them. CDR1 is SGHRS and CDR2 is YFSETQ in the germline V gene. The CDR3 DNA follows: TGCGCCAGCCCGGACGGATTCGGAAACACCATATATTTT. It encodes CASPDGFGNTIYF.

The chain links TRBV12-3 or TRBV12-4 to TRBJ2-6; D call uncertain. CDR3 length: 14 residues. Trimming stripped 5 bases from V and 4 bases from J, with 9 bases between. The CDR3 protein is CASSHDGGANVLTF. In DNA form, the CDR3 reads TGTGCCAGCAGTCACGACGGAGGGGCCAACGTCCTGACTTTC.

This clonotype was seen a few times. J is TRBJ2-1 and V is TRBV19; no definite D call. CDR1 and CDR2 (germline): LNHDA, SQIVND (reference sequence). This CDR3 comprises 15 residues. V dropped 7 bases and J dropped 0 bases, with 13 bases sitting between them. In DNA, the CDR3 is TGTGCCAGTAACTACGGATCGATCTCCTACAATGAGCAGTTCTTC. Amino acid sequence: CASNYGSISYNEQFF.

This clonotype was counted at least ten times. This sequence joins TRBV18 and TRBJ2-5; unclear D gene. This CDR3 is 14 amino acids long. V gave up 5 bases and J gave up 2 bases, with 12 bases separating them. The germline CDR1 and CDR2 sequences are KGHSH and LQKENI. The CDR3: CASSEVTAQETQYF. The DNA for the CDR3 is TGTGCCAGCTCAGAGGTAACAGCACAAGAGACCCAGTACTTC. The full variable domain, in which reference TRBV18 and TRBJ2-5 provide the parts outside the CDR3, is NAGVMQNPRHLVRRRGQEARLRCSPMKGHSHVYWYRQLPEEGLKFMVYLQKENIIDESGMPKERFSAEFPKEGPSILRIQQVVRGDSAAYFCASSEVTAQETQYFGPGTRLLVL.

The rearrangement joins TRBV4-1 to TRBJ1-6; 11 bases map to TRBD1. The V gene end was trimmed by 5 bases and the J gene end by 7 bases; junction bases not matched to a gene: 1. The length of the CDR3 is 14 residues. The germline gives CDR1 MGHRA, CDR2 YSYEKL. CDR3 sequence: CASSRDRGNSPLHF. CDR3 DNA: TGCGCCAGCAGCAGGGACAGGGGGAATTCACCCCTCCACTTT.

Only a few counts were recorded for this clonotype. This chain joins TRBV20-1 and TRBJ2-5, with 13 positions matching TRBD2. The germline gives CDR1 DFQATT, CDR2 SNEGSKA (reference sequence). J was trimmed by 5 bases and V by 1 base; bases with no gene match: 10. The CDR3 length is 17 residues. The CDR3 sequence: CSARASGGTSGMETQYF. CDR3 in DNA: TGCAGTGCTAGAGCCAGCGGCGGGACTAGCGGGATGGAGACCCAGTACTTC.

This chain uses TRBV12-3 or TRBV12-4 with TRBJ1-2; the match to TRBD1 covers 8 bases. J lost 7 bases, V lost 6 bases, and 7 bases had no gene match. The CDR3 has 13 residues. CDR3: CASSPGQGSGYTF. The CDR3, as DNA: TGTGCCAGCAGCCCCGGACAGGGCAGTGGCTACACCTTC.

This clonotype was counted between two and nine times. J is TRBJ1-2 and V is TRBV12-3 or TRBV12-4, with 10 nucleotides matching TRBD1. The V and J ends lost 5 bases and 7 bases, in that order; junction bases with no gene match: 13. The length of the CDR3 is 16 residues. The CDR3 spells CASSPRMGQGYGGYTF. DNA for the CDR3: TGTGCCAGCAGTCCAAGGATGGGACAGGGGTATGGTGGCTACACCTTC.

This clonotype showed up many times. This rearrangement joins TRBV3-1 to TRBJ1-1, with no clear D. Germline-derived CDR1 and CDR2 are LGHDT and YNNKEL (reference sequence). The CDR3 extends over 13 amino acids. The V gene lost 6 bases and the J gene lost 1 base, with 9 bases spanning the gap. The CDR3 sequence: CASSLGGNTEAFF. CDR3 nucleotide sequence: TGTGCCAGCAGTCTCGGAGGGAACACTGAAGCTTTCTTT. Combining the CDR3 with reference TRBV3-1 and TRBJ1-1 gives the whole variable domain DTAVSQTPKYLVTQMGNDKSIKCEQNLGHDTMYWYKQDSKKFLKIMFSYNNKELIINETVPNRFSPKSPDKAHLNLHINSLELGDSAVYFCASSLGGNTEAFFGQGTRLTVV.

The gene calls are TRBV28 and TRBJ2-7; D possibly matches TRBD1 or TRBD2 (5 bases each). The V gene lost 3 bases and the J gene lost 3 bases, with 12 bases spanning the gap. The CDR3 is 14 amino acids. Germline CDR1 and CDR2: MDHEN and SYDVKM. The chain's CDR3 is CASSLRAGHYEQYF. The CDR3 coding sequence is TGTGCCAGCAGTTTGAGGGCAGGGCACTACGAGCAGTACTTC.

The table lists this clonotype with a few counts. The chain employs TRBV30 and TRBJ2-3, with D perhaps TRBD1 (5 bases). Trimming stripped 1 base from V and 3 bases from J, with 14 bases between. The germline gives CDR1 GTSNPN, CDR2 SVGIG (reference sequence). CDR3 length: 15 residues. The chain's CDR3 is CAWSAPMGQTDTQYF. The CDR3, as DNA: TGTGCCTGGAGTGCTCCGATGGGGCAAACAGATACGCAGTATTTT.

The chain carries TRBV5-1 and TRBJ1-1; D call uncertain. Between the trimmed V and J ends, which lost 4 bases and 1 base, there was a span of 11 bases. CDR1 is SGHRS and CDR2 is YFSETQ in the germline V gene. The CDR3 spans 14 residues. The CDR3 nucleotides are TGCGCCAGCAGCCCTCTTAATGAGAACACTGAAGCTTTCTTT. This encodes CASSPLNENTEAFF.

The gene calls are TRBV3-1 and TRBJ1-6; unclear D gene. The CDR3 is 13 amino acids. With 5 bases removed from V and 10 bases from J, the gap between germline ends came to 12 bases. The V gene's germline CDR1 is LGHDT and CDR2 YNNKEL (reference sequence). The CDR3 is CASSLSRGSPLHF. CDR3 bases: TGTGCCAGCAGCTTGTCGCGAGGGTCACCCCTCCACTTT.

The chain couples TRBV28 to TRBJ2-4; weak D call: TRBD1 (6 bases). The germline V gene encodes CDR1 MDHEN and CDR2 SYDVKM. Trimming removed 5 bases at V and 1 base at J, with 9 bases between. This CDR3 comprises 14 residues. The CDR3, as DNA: TGTGCCAGCAGTAGGGGGTGGGCCAAAAACATTCAGTACTTC. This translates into CASSRGWAKNIQYF. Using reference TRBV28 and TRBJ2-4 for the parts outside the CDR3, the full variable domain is DVKVTQSSRYLVKRTGEKVFLECVQDMDHENMFWYRQDPGLGLRLIYFSYDVKMKEKGDIPEGYSVSREKKERFSLILESASTNQTSMYLCASSRGWAKNIQYFGAGTRLSVL.

The CDR3 bases are TGTGCCAGCAGCGGCGGGACCCAAGAGACCCAGTACTTC. Encoded protein: CASSGGTQETQYF. V and J are TRBV7-2 and TRBJ2-5, with D perhaps TRBD2 (6 bases). V was pared by 5 bases and J by 1 base, with 8 bases between. Germline V gives CDR1 SGHTA, CDR2 FQGNSA. The CDR3 spans 13 residues. Combining the CDR3 with reference TRBV7-2 and TRBJ2-5 gives the whole variable domain GAGVSQSPSNKVTEKGKDVELRCDPISGHTALYWYRQSLGQGLEFLIYFQGNSAPDKSGLPSDRFSAERTGGSVSTLTIQRTQQEDSAVYLCASSGGTQETQYFGPGTRLLVL.

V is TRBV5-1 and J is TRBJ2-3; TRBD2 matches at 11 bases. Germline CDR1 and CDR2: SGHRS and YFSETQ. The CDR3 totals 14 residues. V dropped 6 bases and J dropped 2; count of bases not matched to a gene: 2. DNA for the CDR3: TGCGCCAGCATGACTAGCGGGGTCACAGATACGCAGTATTTT. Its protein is CASMTSGVTDTQYF.

The CDR3 region has the DNA TGTGCCATCAGGGTAGGAAGCGGGGGGGCTTCGAGCTACGAGCAGTACTTC. Its translation: CAIRVGSGGASSYEQYF. J is TRBJ2-7 and V is TRBV10-3, with 10 bases matching TRBD2. CDR1 is ENHRY and CDR2 is SYGVKD in the germline V gene. V shed 6 bases, J shed 3 bases, and the junction held 14 bases outside the gene matches. CDR3 length equals 17 residues.

CDR3 sequence (DNA): TGTGCCAGCAGCATACAAACAACTAATGAAAAACTGTTTTTT. This gives the protein CASSIQTTNEKLFF. The chain is built from TRBV11-2 and TRBJ1-4; the D is unclear. CDR1 and CDR2 from the germline V gene are SGHAT and FQNNGV. V lost 5 bases and J lost 0, with 7 bases in between. CDR3 length: 14 residues.

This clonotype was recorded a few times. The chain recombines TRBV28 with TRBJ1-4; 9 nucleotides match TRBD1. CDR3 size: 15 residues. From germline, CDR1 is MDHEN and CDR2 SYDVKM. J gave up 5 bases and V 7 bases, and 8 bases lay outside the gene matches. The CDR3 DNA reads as TGTGCCAGCACAAGCGGGGACAGGGAAAATGAAAAACTGTTTTTT. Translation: CASTSGDRENEKLFF.